This entry concerns a single T cell receptor (beta chain). Its matching antigen is unknown. PCR used 60 Vbeta primers and 13 Jbeta primers. Produced via immunoSEQ multiplex PCR; TCRdb's table is partial and in-frame only. Of about 130,000 clones listed, nearly 80% were seen once; the top ten hold about 2.2%. The data stem from a study of cytomegalovirus exposure and HLA in healthy donors. Points from the study as a whole: High sensitivity and specificity were reportedly achieved when the classifier diagnosed cytomegalovirus status. Apart from CMV serostatus, no immune exposure information was available. Later analysis demonstrated an association between a missense DCLRE1C variant and TCR beta V- and J-gene trimming. Later analysis identified 16,000 or so TCR beta sequences associated with HLA alleles, using a false discovery rate threshold of 0.05.

Specimen: PBMCs. This receptor was identified in a man aged 25-40 years in good health and CMV-seronegative.

CDR3 coding DNA: TGTGCCAGCAGCTTAGGCGGGAGGGCTTTCGACGAGCAGTACTTC. Its protein is CASSLGGRAFDEQYF. V usage is TRBV7-9 and J usage is TRBJ2-7; 9 bases agree with TRBD2. The J segment lost 5 bases and the V segment lost 1 base, leaving 6 bases of the junction unmatched. The V gene's germline CDR1 is SEHNR and CDR2 FQNEAQ (reference sequence). This CDR3 is 15 amino acids long.